Presented here are 12 T cell receptor beta chains from one specimen sequenced in a study of blood T cell repertoires in COVID-19. Repertoires were generated with immunoSEQ multiplex PCR, while TCRdb's copy carries only in-frame clones and drops some. The table has 200,000 to 250,000 clones, roughly nine tenths seen once; the top ten hold approximately 3.3%. The material sequenced was PBMCs or T cells enriched from blood (not recorded which). These receptors were collected from a woman in her forties or fifties in a cohort exposed to, infected with or recovered from COVID-19 (not recorded which).

The chain is built from TRBV7-3 and TRBJ1-1, with TRBD1 as a possible D gene (6 bases). The CDR3 sequence is 16 residues long. Germline-derived CDR1 and CDR2 are SGHTA and FQGTGA. V lost 1 base to trimming and J lost 2 bases, with 14 bases between them. CDR3 sequence: CASSLNRPQGNTEAFF. The CDR3 DNA follows: TGTGCCAGCAGCTTAAATCGGCCACAGGGAAACACTGAAGCTTTCTTT.

The chain has TRBV7-2 and TRBJ1-5; 8 bases are shared with TRBD1. CDR3 size: 15 residues. CDR1 is SGHTA, CDR2 FQGNSA, per germline. Trimming cost V 6 bases and J 3 bases; bases outside gene matches: 7. The CDR3, as DNA: TGTGCCAGCAGGTTACAGGGGGTGAACAATCAGCCCCAGCATTTT. Translation gives CASRLQGVNNQPQHF.

The chain uses TRBV24-1 and TRBJ1-2; the D gene is possibly TRBD1 (6 bases). Trimming took off 4 bases at V and 8 bases at J, with 10 bases between the two ends. CDR3 length equals 12 residues. Per the germline V gene, CDR1 is KGHDR and CDR2 is SFDVKD. The CDR3 coding sequence is TGTGCCACCAGTGAACAAGACAGGGGCTACACCTTC. It is translated as CATSEQDRGYTF.

This chain joins TRBV9 and TRBJ1-2, with 11 bases that match TRBD1. Trimming removed 4 bases from V and 4 bases from J; junction bases left unmatched: 6. The CDR3 length is 15 residues. From germline, CDR1 is SGDLS and CDR2 YYNGEE. The CDR3 sequence is CASSPLGQGAYGYTF. The CDR3 DNA is TGTGCCAGCAGCCCCTTAGGACAGGGGGCCTATGGCTACACCTTC. Full variable domain (remainder filled in from reference TRBV9 and TRBJ1-2): DSGVTQTPKHLITATGQRVTLRCSPRSGDLSVYWYQQSLDQGLQFLIQYYNGEERAKGNILERFSAQQFPDLHSELNLSSLELGDSALYFCASSPLGQGAYGYTFGSGTRLTVV.

The chain links TRBV7-3 to TRBJ1-2; D may be TRBD1 (5 bases). Per the germline V gene, CDR1 is SGHTA and CDR2 is FQGTGA. Trimming stripped 5 bases from V and 7 bases from J, with 14 bases between. This CDR3 region has 13 residues. CDR3 in amino acids: CASSPGGSGGYTF. Here the CDR3 DNA reads TGTGCCAGCAGCCCGGGGGGGTCGGGTGGCTACACCTTC.

This clone was detected many times. This chain joins TRBV5-1 and TRBJ2-2, with TRBD1 matching over 10 bases. The germline V gene has CDR1 SGHRS and CDR2 YFSETQ. The J segment lost 4 bases and the V segment lost 4 bases, leaving 7 bases of the junction unmatched. This CDR3 has 16 amino acids. The CDR3 DNA reads TGCGCCAGCAGCATCAGCGGGACAGGGGTCACCGGGGAGCTGTTTTTT. Encoded protein: CASSISGTGVTGELFF.

The chain recombines TRBV19 with TRBJ1-2; possibly TRBD1 for D (5 bases). Germline values: CDR1 LNHDA, CDR2 SQIVND (reference sequence). CDR3 length equals 16 residues. Deletions cut 2 bases from V and 2 bases from J, with 15 bases between. In nucleotides, the CDR3 is TGTGCCAGTAGTATAAAGGGTCAGGGATTAAACTATGGCTACACCTTC. The encoded protein is CASSIKGQGLNYGYTF.

The V gene is TRBV4-3, the J gene TRBJ1-4; possible D gene TRBD1, 6 bases. V lost 3 bases, J lost 5 bases, and 10 bases lay in between. This CDR3 has 14 amino acids. Germline values: CDR1 LGHNA, CDR2 YSLEER. The CDR3 nucleotides read TGCGCCAGCAGCCACAATCAGGGGAATGAAAAACTGTTTTTT. Amino acid sequence: CASSHNQGNEKLFF.

The V gene is TRBV4-2, the J gene TRBJ2-1, with TRBD1 matching over 10 bases. From germline, CDR1 is LGHNA and CDR2 YNFKEQ. After removal of 1 base from V and 8 bases from J, the junction contained 5 bases not matched to a gene. The CDR3 extends over 15 amino acids. The DNA for the CDR3 is TGTGCCAGCAGCCAAGCCGGGACAGGGGACGATGAGCAGTTCTTC. Translated, it gives CASSQAGTGDDEQFF.

This clone was detected only once. The chain recombines TRBV5-4 with TRBJ2-5; tentative D call: TRBD2 (6 bases). The CDR3 has 16 residues. Germline CDR1 SGHNT, CDR2 YYREEE (reference sequence). Trimming took off 4 bases at V and 1 base at J, with 17 bases between the two ends. CDR3 in amino acids: CASSPGGASRQETQYF. The CDR3 DNA sequence: TGTGCCAGCAGCCCCGGAGGGGCCTCACGCCAAGAGACCCAGTACTTC.

Ten or more counts support this clone. The rearrangement uses TRBV11-3 and TRBJ1-6, with D unresolved. The CDR3 is 15 amino acids. The germline V and J ends were trimmed by 3 bases and 7 bases, with 13 bases remaining between them. CDR1 and CDR2 (germline): SGHNT, YENEEA. The CDR3 coding sequence is TGTGCCAGCAGCTTGTCGGGGTCCGGGAATTCACCCCTCCACTTT. Amino acid sequence: CASSLSGSGNSPLHF.

The rearrangement links TRBV23-1 to TRBJ1-2, with a possible D match to TRBD1 (5 bases). TRBV23-1 is an ORF; its function is uncertain. Trimming left V 0 bases short and J 4 bases short, with 12 bases between. This CDR3 is 15 amino acids long. CDR3 protein: CASSQSRNGGYGYTF. In DNA form, the CDR3 reads TGCGCCAGCAGTCAATCGAGGAACGGGGGCTATGGCTACACCTTC.